This record looks at one T cell receptor (beta chain) sequence and its context. Its antigen is still unknown. No base-level quality is on record; no much larger clone is a single base apart. The germline V gene yields MDHEN for CDR1 and SYDVKM for CDR2. V and J are truncated by 2 bases and 2 bases respectively, leaving an intervening sequence of 12 bases. From the cysteine up to the phenylalanine, the CDR3 has a length of 15 residues. The retained sequence is limited to the CDR3, 45 bases, with the frame set at the first base. The cohort consisted of some 730 healthy bone marrow donors. At the time of sampling, all cohort members were nominally healthy, though unrecorded immune exposures were likely present. The donor was CMV seropositive and belonged to the group of 250 to 300 seropositive cohort members. A peripheral blood sample was provided by each donor, and peripheral blood mononuclear cells were used for TCR beta sequencing. The Qiagen DNeasy Blood Extraction Kit was used to extract genomic DNA from the blood cell samples.

Receptors were amplified or captured by the immunoSEQ multiplex PCR assay. For the multiplex PCR, a mixture combining 60 forward primers for TCR Vbeta segments and 13 reverse primers for TCR Jbeta segments was used. Amplification of the CDR3 region of rearranged TCR beta genes was performed with a multiplex PCR assay on genomic DNA. On the Illumina HiSeq System, the amplified TCR beta libraries were sequenced as 87-base-pair reads. In the authors' own workflow: Across the 600 to 700 repertoires, a later analysis counted approximately 75 million unique TCR beta chains, approximately 12 million of which were shared by at least two donors. Raw reads were error-corrected and collapsed into unique sequences by a nearest-neighbor algorithm in which closely related sequences were merged to remove PCR and sequencing errors. CDR3 sequences were aligned to IMGT reference sequences to assign V, D and J gene segments. For a sequence to be retained, a match of at least six nucleotides was required to both a V gene segment and a J gene segment. Rearrangements were classified as productive when the CDR3 lacked stop codons and remained in frame with V and J, and all other rearrangements were classified as non-productive. Following IMGT convention, CDR3 was defined as the stretch from the second conserved V-encoded cysteine up to the conserved J-encoded phenylalanine. Sequences without an unambiguous match to a single V gene segment were excluded from the earlier analysis of approximately 600 of the donors. In an earlier analysis of 450 to 750 of the donors, a V segment was called functional when productive rearrangements were above 56.7%, and segregating when the standard deviation between donors exceeded 5%. A statistical classification framework was built for diagnosing cytomegalovirus status from the catalog of TCR beta chain sequences. In a later analysis, V and J genes were assigned by comparing TCR nucleotide sequences against IMGT/GENE-DB human TR gene sequences. A later analysis assigned CDR3 sequences and most-parsimonious VDJ recombination scenarios with the TCRdist pipeline. In a later analysis, every TCR beta chain was defined by the combination of its CDR3 amino acid sequence and its V-gene family, and reads without a unique V-gene family were dropped. In a later analysis, 450 to 600 highly shared, low-generation-probability nucleotide sequences were removed to address suspected cross-contamination and a sequencing artifact. For each public chain, a later analysis derived a clonal expansion index from normalized ranks of inferred template counts within each repertoire. In a later analysis, generation probabilities were computed using a VDJ recombination model fitted to out-of-frame rearrangements, and the results were checked against IGoR. In a later analysis, hypergeometric tests were used to score TCR-TCR, TCR-HLA and TCR-CMV co-occurrence, with a repertoire-size bias correction applied to TCR pairs. A later analysis estimated false discovery rates by permuting HLA or CMV assignments 20 times. In a later analysis, co-occurring TCRs were grouped using DBSCAN, with TCRdist sequence similarity added in when clustering inside HLA-allele-positive subsets. Repertoires with fewer than 30,000 or more than 120,000 public chains, plus five repertoires with anomalous nucleotide sharing, were excluded from co-occurrence clustering. The table comes from immuneACCESS by way of TCRdb, which keeps in-frame sequences with V and J called. Part of the clones is missing from these tables; in studies checked, under half for an unresolved V gene and the rest for unknown reasons. For V, J and clone size, that table is used; D and trimming come from the DNA. The sample yields over 100,000 clones; over 70% were counted once. The leading ten clones occupy approximately 2.1% of the sample.

The sample comes from a study of cytomegalovirus exposure and HLA in healthy donors (dated 2017 in TCRdb). With regard to the full study: In an earlier analysis of about 560 of the donors, 276 Gb of sequence data and 95 million to 130 million unique TCR beta sequences from approximately 180 million T cells were reported. About 280 gigabases of sequencing data and 70 million to 95 million unique TCR sequences made up an early release that covered 640 HLA-typed donors. The genetic ancestry cluster associated with self-reported Caucasian donors included approximately 85% of the 300 to 400 genotyped donors. The study aimed to test whether signatures of past pathogen exposure could be identified by cataloging public T cell receptors. Using immunosequencing, the study profiled T cell repertoires from some 670 subjects and related those repertoires to cytomegalovirus serostatus. Besides the first cohort of 500 to 700 subjects, a separate validation cohort made up of over 95 different subjects was used. High-throughput TCR immunosequencing, statistical association of individual TCRs with disease status, and machine learning were combined to predict cytomegalovirus infection status. To study patterns of TCR occurrence, a later analysis re-analyzed previously published TCR beta repertoires from several hundred donors and added high-resolution HLA genotyping. Rather than drawing on any new phenotypic data, the later analysis identified candidate immune exposures from TCR beta sequences and the way those sequences occurred across donors. To decide whether each TCR beta V gene segment behaved as functional or pseudogenic, an earlier analysis of some 580 of the donors relied on high-throughput TCR beta sequencing. Donor age, sex, ethnicity and CMV serostatus were collected together with the repertoire data. A later genetic analysis used genome-wide SNP genotypes for about 65% of the 666 donors, treating that subset as a discovery cohort. All discovery cohort repertoires had been generated on a single sequencing platform. HLA typing covered class I and class II loci at four-digit resolution. The number of donors typed differed by locus, with about 629-640 for A, B, C, DRB1 and DQB1, more than 500 for DQA1, some 570 for DPA1, and 400 to 490 for DPB1. Because of strong linkage in the cohort, roughly five DR-DQ haplotypes were treated as single units for association and clustering. Across 398 genotyped donors of the cohort, an average of 235,054 unique TCR beta nucleotide sequences per donor were sequenced, and 15% to 20% of those sequences were non-productive. Overall study outcomes, separate from this receptor: In a later analysis, HLA-associated TCR beta chains showed more clonal expansion and lower generation probabilities than non-associated chains that were equally common. A later analysis reported that several top co-occurrence clusters appeared linked to parvovirus B19, influenza, CMV and Epstein-Barr virus. The authors suggested that the approach could potentially be generalized to other disease states and immunological phenotypes. A total of about 180 TCR beta chains were listed by the study as associated with cytomegalovirus. Sequencing depth was assumed to be roughly uniform across donors in the presence/absence analyses, though that assumption may not hold. For the cohort, immune exposure information was limited to CMV serostatus. A further reported finding was that TCR beta sequences accurately predicted the HLA-A and HLA-B alleles for most subjects in the first cohort. Linkage disequilibrium might explain the correlated functional status among segregating V segments, but an unknown experimental factor could not be excluded. In vitro tests confirmed that a few of the cytomegalovirus-associated TCR beta chains recognize cytomegalovirus antigens. The 87-base-pair reads could not distinguish some IMGT-functional V segments, including TRBV6-2 and TRBV6-3, so those segments were excluded. Cytomegalovirus status was reported to be diagnosed by the classifier with high specificity and sensitivity in both the original and validation cohorts. According to a later genetic analysis, donors in an Asian-associated ancestry cluster had fewer N-insertions in productive TCRs than the approximately 690-donor mean. A later analysis found that TCR association rates varied across HLA loci, with DRB1 alleles showing the most associated TCRs and HLA-C alleles the fewest. Because HLA typing was missing for some donors at each locus, association tests included only the typed subset. In a later analysis, most CMV-associated TCR beta chains were found to appear HLA-restricted, with HLA associations seemingly driven largely by CMV exposure. An association between a missense DCLRE1C variant and V-gene and J-gene trimming of TCR beta chains was found in a later genetic analysis and replicated in an independent cohort. This cohort had only TCR beta chains sequenced, and the lack of alpha or paired-chain data limited which features could be detected. At a false discovery rate of 0.05, a later analysis linked about 16,000 TCR beta sequences to specific HLA alleles. Because counts were too low, approximately 18 rarely observed V segments, including chromosome 9 orphons, were excluded from the earlier analysis of around 640 of the donors. While some public TCRs were present in many individuals, most TCR sequences turned up only very rarely across donors. A group of highly shared sequence variants was considered likely to be a technical artifact of the sequencing pipeline. When HLA alleles, especially DR and DQ, strongly co-occurred, attributing TCR associations to individual alleles was difficult. In an earlier analysis of approximately 590 of the donors, most TCR beta V segments appeared in productive rearrangements about 87% or about 30% of the time, broadly matching IMGT annotations.

The chain is assembled from TRBV28 and TRBJ1-1; the D gene is not confidently resolved. The TCR comes from a woman in her 40s in good health and CMV-seropositive. The sample was PBMCs. The DNA sequence is TGTGCCAGCAGTTTAATGACCCCAGGTAACACTGAAGCTTTCTTT. This yields the protein CASSLMTPGNTEAFF.